This TCR beta chain was captured by sequencing in a study of preoperative IRX-2 immunotherapy in early breast cancer. The CDR3 sequence is 16 residues long. The trim removed 5 bases at V and 5 bases at J, leaving 6 bases unmatched. Germline V lookup: CDR1 SGHAT, CDR2 FQNNGV. As to treatment: preoperative locoregional IRX-2 cytokine immunotherapy. Profiled with immunoSEQ multiplex PCR; TCRdb holds only in-frame clones, not every one. This sample has approximately 15,000 clones, with more than 75% found just once. The specimen was collected from a patient treated with IRX-2 immunotherapy. The receptor's source is a human donor with breast cancer. The chain employs TRBV11-2 and TRBJ2-3, with 14 bases that match TRBD2. The CDR3 DNA reads as TGTGCCAGCAGCCCCAGACTAGCGGGGGGGGGAGATACGCAGTATTTT. Encoded protein: CASSPRLAGGGDTQYF.